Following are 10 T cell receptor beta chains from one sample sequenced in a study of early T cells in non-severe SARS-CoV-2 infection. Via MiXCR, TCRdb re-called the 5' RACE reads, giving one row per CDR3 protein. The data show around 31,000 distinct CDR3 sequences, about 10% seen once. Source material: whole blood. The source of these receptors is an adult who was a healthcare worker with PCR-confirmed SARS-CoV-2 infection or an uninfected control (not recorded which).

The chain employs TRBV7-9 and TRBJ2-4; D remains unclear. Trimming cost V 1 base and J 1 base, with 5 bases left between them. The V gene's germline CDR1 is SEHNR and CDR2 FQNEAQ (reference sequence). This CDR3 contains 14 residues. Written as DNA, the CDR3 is TGTGCCAGCAGCTTAGATCTCGCCAAAAACATTCAGTACTTC. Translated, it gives CASSLDLAKNIQYF. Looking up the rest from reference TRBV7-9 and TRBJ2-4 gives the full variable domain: DTGVSQNPRHKITKRGQNVTFRCDPISEHNRLYWYRQTLGQGPEFLTYFQNEAQLEKSRLLSDRFSAERPKGSFSTLEIQRTEQGDSAMYLCASSLDLAKNIQYFGAGTRLSVL.

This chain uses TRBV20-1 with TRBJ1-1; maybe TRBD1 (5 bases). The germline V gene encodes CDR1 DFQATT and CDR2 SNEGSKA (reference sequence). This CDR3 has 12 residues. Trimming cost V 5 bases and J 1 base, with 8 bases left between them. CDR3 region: CSAPRGNTEAFF. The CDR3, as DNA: TGCAGTGCTCCAAGGGGGAACACTGAAGCTTTCTTT.

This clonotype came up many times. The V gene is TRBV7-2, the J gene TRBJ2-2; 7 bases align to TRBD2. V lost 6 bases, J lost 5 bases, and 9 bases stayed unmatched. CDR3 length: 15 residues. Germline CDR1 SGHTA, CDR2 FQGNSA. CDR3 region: CASSPPGRLTGELFF. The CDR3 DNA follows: TGTGCCAGCAGTCCTCCCGGGAGGTTAACCGGGGAGCTGTTTTTT.

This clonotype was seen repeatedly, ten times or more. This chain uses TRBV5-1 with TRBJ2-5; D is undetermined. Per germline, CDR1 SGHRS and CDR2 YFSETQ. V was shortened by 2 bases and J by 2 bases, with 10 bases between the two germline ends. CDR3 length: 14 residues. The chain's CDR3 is CASSLDNPQETQYF. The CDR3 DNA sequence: TGCGCCAGCAGCTTAGACAATCCTCAAGAGACCCAGTACTTC.

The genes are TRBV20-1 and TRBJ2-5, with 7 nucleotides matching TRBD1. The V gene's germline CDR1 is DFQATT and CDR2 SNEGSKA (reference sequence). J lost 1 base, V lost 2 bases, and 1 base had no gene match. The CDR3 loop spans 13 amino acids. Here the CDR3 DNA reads TGCAGTGCTAGAACAGGGGTCCAAGAGACCCAGTACTTC. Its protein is CSARTGVQETQYF.

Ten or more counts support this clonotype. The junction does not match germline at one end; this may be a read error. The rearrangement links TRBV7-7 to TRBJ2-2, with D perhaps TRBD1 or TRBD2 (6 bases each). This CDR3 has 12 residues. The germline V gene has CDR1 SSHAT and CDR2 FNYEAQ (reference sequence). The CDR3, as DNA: TGTGCTAGCAGAGGGGGGACCGGGGAGCTGTTTTTT. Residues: CASRGGTGELFF.

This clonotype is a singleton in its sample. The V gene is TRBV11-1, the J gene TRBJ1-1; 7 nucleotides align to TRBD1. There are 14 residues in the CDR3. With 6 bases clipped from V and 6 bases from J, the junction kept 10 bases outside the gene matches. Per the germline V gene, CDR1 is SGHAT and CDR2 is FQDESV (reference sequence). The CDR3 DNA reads TGTGCCAGCAGTCGCCCAGGGGGTTTTTCTGAAGCTTTCTTT. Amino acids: CASSRPGGFSEAFF.

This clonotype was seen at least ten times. The CDR3 DNA reads TGTGCTGGCGACTATGGCTACACCTTC. This translates into CAGDYGYTF. The chain joins TRBV6-5 to TRBJ1-2; the D is unclear. Germline loops: CDR1 MNHEY, CDR2 SVGAGI. This CDR3 has 9 amino acids.

Here the CDR3 DNA reads TGCAGTGCTACCCCTCCGACAGGGCTGAACACTGAAGCTTTCTTT. This codes for CSATPPTGLNTEAFF. The rearrangement uses TRBV20-1 and TRBJ1-1, with 7 positions matching TRBD1. The CDR3 runs 15 residues. CDR1 and CDR2 (germline): DFQATT, SNEGSKA (reference sequence). After removal of 4 bases from V and 0 bases from J, the junction contained 8 bases not matched to a gene.

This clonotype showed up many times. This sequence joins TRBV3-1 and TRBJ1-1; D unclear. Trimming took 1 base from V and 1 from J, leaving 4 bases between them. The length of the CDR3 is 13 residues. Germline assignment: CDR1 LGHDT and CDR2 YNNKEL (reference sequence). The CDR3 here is CASSQGRNTEAFF. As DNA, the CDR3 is TGTGCCAGCAGCCAAGGTAGGAACACTGAAGCTTTCTTT. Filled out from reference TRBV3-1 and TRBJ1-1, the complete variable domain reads DTAVSQTPKYLVTQMGNDKSIKCEQNLGHDTMYWYKQDSKKFLKIMFSYNNKELIINETVPNRFSPKSPDKAHLNLHINSLELGDSAVYFCASSQGRNTEAFFGQGTRLTVV.